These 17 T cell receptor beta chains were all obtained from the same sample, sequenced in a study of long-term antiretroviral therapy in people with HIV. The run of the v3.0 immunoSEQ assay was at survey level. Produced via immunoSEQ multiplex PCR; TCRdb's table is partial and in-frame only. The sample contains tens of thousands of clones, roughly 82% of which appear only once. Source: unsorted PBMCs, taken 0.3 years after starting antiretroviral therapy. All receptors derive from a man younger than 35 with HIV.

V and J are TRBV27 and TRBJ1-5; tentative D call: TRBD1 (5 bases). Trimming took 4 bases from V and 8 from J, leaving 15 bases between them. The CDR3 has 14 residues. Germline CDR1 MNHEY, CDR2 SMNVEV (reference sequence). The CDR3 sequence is CASSWGSPPEPQHF. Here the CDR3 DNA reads TGTGCCAGCAGTTGGGGCAGCCCGCCCGAGCCCCAGCATTTT.

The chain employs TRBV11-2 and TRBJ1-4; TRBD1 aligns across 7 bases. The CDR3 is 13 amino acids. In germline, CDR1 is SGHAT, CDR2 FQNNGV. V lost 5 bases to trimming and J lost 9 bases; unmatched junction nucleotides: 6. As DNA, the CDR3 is TGTGCCAGCAGCCGGGACAGCCTGAAAAAACTGTTTTTT. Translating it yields CASSRDSLKKLFF.

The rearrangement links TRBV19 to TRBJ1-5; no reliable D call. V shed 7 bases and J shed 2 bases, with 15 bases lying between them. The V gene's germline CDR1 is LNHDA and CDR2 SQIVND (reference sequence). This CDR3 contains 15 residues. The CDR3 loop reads CASTPNLAGNQPQHF. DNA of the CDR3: TGTGCCAGTACCCCTAATTTGGCAGGCAATCAGCCCCAGCATTTT.

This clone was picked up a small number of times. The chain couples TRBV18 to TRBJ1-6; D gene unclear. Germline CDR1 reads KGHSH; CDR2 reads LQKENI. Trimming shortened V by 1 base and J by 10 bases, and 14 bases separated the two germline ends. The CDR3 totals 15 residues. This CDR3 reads CASSPLITVESPLHF. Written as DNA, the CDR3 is TGTGCCAGCTCACCACTCATCACAGTGGAATCACCCCTCCACTTT.

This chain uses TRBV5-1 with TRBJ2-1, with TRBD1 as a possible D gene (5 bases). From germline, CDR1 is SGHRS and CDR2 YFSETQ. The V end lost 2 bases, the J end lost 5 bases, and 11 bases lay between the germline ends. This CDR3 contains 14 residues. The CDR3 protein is CASSFGAEHNEQFF. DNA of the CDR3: TGCGCCAGCAGCTTTGGGGCTGAACACAATGAGCAGTTCTTC.

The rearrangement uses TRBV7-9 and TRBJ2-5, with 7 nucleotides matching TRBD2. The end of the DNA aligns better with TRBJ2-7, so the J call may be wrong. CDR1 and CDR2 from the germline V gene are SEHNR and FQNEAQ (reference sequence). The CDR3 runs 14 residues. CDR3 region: CASSLWGGSYEQYF. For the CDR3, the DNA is TGTGCCAGCAGCCTCTGGGGGGGCTCCTACGAGCAGTACTTC.

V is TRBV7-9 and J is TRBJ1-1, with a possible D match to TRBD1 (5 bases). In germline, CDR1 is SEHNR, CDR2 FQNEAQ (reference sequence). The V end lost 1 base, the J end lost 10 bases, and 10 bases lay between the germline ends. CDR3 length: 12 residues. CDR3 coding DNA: TGTGCCAGCAGCTTAGGGGGGAAGGGAGCTTTCTTT. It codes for CASSLGGKGAFF.

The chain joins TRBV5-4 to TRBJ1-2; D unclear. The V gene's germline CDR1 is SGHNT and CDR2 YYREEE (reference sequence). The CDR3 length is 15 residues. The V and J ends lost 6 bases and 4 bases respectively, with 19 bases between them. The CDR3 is CASISRPGKTYGYTF. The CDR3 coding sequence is TGTGCCAGCATTAGCCGACCAGGAAAGACCTATGGCTACACCTTC.

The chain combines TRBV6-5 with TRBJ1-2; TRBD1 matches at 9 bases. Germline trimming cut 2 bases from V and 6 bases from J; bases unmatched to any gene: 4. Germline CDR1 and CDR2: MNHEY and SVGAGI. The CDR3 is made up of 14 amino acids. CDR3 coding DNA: TGTGCCAGCAGTTACCACAGGGGGCCGGATGGCTACACCTTC. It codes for CASSYHRGPDGYTF.

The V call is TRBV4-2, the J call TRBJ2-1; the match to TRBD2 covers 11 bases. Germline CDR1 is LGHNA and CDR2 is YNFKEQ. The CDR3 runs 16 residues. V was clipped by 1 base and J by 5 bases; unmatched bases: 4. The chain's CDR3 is CASSQGLAGTNNEQFF. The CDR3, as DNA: TGTGCCAGCAGCCAAGGACTAGCGGGGACCAACAATGAGCAGTTCTTC.

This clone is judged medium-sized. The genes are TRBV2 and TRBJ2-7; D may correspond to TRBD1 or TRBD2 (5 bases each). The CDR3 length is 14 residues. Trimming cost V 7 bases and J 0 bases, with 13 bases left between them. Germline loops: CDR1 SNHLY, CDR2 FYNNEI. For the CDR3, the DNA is TGTGCCAGCAACCCGGACGGGGCCTCCTACGAGCAGTACTTC. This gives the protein CASNPDGASYEQYF.

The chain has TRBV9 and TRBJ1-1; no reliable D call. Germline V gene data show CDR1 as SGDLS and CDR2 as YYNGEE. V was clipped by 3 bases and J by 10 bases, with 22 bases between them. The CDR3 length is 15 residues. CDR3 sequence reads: CASSAGPGRAVGAFF. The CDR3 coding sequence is TGTGCCAGCAGCGCCGGGCCGGGGAGGGCAGTAGGAGCTTTCTTT.

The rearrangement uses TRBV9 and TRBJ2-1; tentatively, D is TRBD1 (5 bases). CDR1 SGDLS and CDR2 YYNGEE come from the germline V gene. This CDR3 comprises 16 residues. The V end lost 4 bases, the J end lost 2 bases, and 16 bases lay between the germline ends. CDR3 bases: TGTGCCAGCAGCCATCCCAGGGCTCAACCCTACAATGAGCAGTTCTTC. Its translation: CASSHPRAQPYNEQFF. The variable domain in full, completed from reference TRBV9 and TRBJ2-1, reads DSGVTQTPKHLITATGQRVTLRCSPRSGDLSVYWYQQSLDQGLQFLIQYYNGEERAKGNILERFSAQQFPDLHSELNLSSLELGDSALYFCASSHPRAQPYNEQFFGPGTRLTVL.

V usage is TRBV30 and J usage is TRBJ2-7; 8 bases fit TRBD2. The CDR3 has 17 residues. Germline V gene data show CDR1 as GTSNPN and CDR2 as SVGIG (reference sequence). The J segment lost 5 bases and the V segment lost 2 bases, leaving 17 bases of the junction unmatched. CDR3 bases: TGTGCCTGGAGTCGGGTACTAGGAGCGGGAGTCTTGAACGAGCAGTACTTC. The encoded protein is CAWSRVLGAGVLNEQYF.

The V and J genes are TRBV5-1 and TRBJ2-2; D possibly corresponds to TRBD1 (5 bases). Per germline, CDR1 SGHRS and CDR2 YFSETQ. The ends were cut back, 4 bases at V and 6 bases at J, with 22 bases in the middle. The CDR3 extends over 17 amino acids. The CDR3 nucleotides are TGCGCCAGCAGCGTAGCAACAGGCTTCAGCGTCCCCGGGGAGCTGTTTTTT. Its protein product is CASSVATGFSVPGELFF. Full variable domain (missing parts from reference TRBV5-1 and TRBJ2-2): KAGVTQTPRYLIKTRGQQVTLSCSPISGHRSVSWYQQTPGQGLQFLFEYFSETQRNKGNFPGRFSGRQFSNSRSEMNVSTLELGDSALYLCASSVATGFSVPGELFFGEGSRLTVL.

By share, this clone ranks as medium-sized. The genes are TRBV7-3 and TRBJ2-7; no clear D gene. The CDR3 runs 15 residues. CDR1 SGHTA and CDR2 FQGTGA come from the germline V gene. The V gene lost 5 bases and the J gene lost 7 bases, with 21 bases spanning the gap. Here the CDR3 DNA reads TGTGCCAGCAGCCCTATGGGCAGTGGGGTAGGGGAGCAGTACTTC. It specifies CASSPMGSGVGEQYF.

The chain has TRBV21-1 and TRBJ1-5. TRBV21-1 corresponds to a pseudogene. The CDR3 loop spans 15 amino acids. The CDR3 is CASSKGRRGGQPQHF. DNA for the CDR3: TGTGCCAGCAGCAAAGGGCGGCGAGGCGGTCAGCCCCAGCATTTT.